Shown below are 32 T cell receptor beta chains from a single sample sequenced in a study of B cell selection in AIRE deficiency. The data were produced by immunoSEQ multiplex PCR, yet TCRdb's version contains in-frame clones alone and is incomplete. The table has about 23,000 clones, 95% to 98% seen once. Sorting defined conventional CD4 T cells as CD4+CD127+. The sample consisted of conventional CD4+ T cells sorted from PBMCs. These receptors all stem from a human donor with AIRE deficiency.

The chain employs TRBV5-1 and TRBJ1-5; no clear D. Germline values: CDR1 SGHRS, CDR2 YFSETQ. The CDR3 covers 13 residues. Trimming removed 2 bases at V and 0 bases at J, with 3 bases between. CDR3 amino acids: CASSLGSNQPQHF. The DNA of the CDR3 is TGCGCCAGCAGCTTAGGTAGCAATCAGCCCCAGCATTTT.

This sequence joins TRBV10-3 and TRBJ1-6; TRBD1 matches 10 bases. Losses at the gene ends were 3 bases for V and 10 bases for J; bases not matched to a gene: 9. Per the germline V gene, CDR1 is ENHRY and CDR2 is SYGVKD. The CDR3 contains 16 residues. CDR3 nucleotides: TGTGCCATCAGTGATATCACGAGGACAGGGGGATCACCCCTCCACTTT. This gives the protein CAISDITRTGGSPLHF.

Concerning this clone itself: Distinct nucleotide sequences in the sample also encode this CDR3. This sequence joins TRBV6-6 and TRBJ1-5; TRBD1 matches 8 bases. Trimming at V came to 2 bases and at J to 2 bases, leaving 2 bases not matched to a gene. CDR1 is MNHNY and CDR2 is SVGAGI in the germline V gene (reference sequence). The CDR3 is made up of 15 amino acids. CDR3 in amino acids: CASSYATGGNQPQHF. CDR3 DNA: TGTGCCAGCAGTTACGCGACAGGGGGCAATCAGCCCCAGCATTTT.

DNA for the CDR3: TGTGCCTGGAGTATCACAGGACTTAATGAAAAACTGTTTTTT. Protein sequence: CAWSITGLNEKLFF. The chain joins TRBV30 to TRBJ1-4, with D possibly being TRBD1 (5 bases). There are 14 residues in the CDR3. Trimming stripped 2 bases from V and 4 bases from J, with 11 bases between. Germline CDR1 is GTSNPN and CDR2 is SVGIG (reference sequence).

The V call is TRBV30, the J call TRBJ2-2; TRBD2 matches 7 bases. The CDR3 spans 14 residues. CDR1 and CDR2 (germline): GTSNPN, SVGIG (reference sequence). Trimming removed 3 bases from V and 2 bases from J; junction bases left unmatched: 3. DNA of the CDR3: TGTGCCTGGAGGGAGCGGGGAAACACCGGGGAGCTGTTTTTT. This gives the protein CAWRERGNTGELFF.

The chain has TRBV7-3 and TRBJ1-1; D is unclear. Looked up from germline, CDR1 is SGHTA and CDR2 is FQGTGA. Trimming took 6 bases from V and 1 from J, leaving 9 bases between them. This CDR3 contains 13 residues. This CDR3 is CASRLSANTEAFF. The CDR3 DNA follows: TGTGCCAGCAGACTATCAGCGAACACTGAAGCTTTCTTT. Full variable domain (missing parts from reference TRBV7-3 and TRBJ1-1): GAGVSQTPSNKVTEKGKYVELRCDPISGHTALYWYRQSLGQGPEFLIYFQGTGAADDSGLPNDRFFAVRPEGSVSTLKIQRTERGDSAVYLCASRLSANTEAFFGQGTRLTVV.

In DNA form, the CDR3 reads TGTGCCAGCAGCGTCCTAGCGGGAGGTAACAATGAGCAGTTCTTC. Translated, it gives CASSVLAGGNNEQFF. The chain carries TRBV27 and TRBJ2-1, with TRBD2 matching 11 bases. Trimming at V came to 6 bases and at J to 5 bases, leaving 6 bases not matched to a gene. Germline-derived CDR1 and CDR2 are MNHEY and SMNVEV (reference sequence). This CDR3 spans 15 amino acids.

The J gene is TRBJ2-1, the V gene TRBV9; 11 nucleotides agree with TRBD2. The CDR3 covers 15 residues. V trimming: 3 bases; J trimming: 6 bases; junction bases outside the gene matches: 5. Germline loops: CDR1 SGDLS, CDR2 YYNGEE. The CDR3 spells CASSATSGRFNEQFF. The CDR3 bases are TGTGCCAGCAGCGCCACTAGCGGGAGATTCAATGAGCAGTTCTTC. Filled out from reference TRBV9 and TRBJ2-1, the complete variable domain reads DSGVTQTPKHLITATGQRVTLRCSPRSGDLSVYWYQQSLDQGLQFLIQYYNGEERAKGNILERFSAQQFPDLHSELNLSSLELGDSALYFCASSATSGRFNEQFFGPGTRLTVL.

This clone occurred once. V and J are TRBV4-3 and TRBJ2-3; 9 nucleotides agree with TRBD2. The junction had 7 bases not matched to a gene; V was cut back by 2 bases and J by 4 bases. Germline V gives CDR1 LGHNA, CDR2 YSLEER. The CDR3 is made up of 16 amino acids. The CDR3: CASSQIAGVYADTQYF. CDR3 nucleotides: TGCGCCAGCAGCCAAATAGCGGGAGTCTACGCAGATACGCAGTATTTT.

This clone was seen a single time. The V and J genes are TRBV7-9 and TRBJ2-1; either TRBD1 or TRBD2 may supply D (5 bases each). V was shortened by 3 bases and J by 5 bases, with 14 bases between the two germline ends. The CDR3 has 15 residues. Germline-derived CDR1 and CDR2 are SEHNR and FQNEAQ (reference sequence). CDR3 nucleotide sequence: TGTGCCAGCAGCTTCGGTTCGTGGGGGAACAATGAGCAGTTCTTC. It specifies CASSFGSWGNNEQFF.

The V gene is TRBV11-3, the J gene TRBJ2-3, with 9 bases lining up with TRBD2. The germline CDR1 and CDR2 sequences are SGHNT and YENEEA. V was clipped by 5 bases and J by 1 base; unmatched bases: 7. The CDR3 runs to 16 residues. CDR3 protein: CASSRGAGGGTDTQYF. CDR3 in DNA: TGTGCCAGCAGCCGGGGAGCGGGAGGCGGCACAGATACGCAGTATTTT.

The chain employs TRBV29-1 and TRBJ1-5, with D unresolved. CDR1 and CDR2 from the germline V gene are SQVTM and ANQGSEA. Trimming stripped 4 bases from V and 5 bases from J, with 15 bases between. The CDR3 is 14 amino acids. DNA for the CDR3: TGCAGCGTTGCGGTCGGCGACCCCCATCAGCCCCAGCATTTT. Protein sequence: CSVAVGDPHQPQHF.

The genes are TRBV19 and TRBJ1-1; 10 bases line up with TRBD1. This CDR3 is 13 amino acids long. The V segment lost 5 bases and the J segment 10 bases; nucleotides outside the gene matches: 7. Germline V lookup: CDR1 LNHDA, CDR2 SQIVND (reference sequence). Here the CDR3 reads CASSLGQGRVAFF. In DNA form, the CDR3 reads TGTGCCAGTAGTTTGGGACAGGGGAGGGTAGCTTTCTTT. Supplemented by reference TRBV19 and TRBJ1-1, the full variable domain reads DGGITQSPKYLFRKEGQNVTLSCEQNLNHDAMYWYRQDPGQGLRLIYYSQIVNDFQKGDIAEGYSVSREKKESFPLTVTSAQKNPTAFYLCASSLGQGRVAFFGQGTRLTVV.

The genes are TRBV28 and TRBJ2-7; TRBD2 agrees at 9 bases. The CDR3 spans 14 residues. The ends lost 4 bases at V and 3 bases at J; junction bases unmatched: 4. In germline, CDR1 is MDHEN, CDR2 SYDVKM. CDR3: CASSSASGIYEQYF. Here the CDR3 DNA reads TGTGCCAGCAGTTCCGCTAGCGGGATCTACGAGCAGTACTTC.

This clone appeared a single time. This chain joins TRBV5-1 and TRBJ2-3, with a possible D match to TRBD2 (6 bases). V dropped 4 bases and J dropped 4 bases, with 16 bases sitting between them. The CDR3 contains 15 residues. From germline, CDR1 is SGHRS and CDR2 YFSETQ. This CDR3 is CASSQSDYSSDTQYF. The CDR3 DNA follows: TGCGCCAGCAGCCAGTCGGACTACTCCTCAGATACGCAGTATTTT.

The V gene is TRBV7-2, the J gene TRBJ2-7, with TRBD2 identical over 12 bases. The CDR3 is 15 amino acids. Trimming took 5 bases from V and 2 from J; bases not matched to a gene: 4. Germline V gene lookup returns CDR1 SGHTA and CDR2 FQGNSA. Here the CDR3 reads CASSPSGRAAYEQYF. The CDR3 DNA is TGTGCCAGCAGCCCTAGCGGGAGGGCCGCCTACGAGCAGTACTTC.

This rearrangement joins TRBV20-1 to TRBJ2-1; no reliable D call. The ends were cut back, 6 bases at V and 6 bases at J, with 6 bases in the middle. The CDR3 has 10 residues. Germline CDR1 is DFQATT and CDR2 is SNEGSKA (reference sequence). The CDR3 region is CSAPTNEQFF. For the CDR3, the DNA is TGCAGTGCCCCTACCAATGAGCAGTTCTTC.

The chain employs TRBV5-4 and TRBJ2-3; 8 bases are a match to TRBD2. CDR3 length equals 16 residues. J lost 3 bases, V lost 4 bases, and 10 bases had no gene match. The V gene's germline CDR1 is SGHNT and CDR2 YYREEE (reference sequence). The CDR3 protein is CASSGIAGTGTDTQYF. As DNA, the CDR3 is TGTGCCAGCAGCGGGATAGCGGGAACGGGGACAGATACGCAGTATTTT.

The CDR3 loop is CASSAEQVGQPQHF. CDR3 nucleotides: TGTGCCAGCAGTGCCGAGCAGGTAGGGCAGCCCCAGCATTTT. The chain links TRBV2 to TRBJ1-5, with no clear D. The CDR3 sequence is 14 residues long. Between the trimmed V and J ends, which lost 4 bases and 7 bases, there was a span of 14 bases. The V gene's germline CDR1 is SNHLY and CDR2 FYNNEI.

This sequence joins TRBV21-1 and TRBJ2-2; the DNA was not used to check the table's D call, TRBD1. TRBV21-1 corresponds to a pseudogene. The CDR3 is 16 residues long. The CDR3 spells CASSLDRGHATGELFF. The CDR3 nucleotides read TGTGCCAGCAGTCTGGACAGGGGGCACGCCACCGGGGAGCTGTTTTTT.

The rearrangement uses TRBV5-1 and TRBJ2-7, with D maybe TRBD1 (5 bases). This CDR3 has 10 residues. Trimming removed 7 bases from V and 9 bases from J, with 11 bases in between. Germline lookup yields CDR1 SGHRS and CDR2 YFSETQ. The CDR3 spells CASGEDRQYF. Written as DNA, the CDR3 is TGCGCCAGCGGAGAAGACAGGCAGTACTTC.

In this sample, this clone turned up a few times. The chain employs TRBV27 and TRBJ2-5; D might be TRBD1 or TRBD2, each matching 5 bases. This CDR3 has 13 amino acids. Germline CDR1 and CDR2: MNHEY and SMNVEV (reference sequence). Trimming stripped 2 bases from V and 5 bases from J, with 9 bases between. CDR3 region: CASSLGGGETQYF. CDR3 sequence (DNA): TGTGCCAGCAGTTTAGGGGGTGGGGAGACCCAGTACTTC.

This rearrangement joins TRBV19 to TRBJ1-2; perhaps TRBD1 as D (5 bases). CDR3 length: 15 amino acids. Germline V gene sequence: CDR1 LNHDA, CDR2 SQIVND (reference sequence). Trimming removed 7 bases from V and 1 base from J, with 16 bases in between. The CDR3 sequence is CASTESGTGNYGYTF. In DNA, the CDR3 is TGTGCCAGTACCGAATCCGGGACGGGTAACTATGGCTACACCTTC.

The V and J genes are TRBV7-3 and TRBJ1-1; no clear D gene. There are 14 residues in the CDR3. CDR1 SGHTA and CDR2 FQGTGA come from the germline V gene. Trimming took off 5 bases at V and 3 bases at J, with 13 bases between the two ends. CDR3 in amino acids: CASSTKGRDTEAFF. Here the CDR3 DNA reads TGTGCCAGCAGCACCAAGGGCCGGGACACTGAAGCTTTCTTT.

CDR3 nucleotides: TGTGCCAGCAGCCCTCAGGGAGTCTTTGGCTACACCTTC. Translated, it gives CASSPQGVFGYTF. This chain uses TRBV2 with TRBJ1-2, with D tentatively TRBD1 (5 bases). Trimming removed 6 bases from V and 7 bases from J, with 15 bases in between. The CDR3 runs to 13 residues. Germline CDR1 is SNHLY and CDR2 is FYNNEI.

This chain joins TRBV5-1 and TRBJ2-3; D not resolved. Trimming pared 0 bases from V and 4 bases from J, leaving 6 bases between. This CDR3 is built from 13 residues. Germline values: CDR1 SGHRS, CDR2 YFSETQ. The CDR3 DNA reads TGCGCCAGCAGCTTGGCCGGCCCAGATACGCAGTATTTT. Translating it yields CASSLAGPDTQYF.

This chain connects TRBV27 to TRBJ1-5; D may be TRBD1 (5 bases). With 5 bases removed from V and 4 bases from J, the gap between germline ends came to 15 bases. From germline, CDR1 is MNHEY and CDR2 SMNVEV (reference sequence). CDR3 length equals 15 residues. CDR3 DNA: TGTGCCAGCAGTCGAGGGGACCGCAGGAATCAGCCCCAGCATTTT. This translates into CASSRGDRRNQPQHF.

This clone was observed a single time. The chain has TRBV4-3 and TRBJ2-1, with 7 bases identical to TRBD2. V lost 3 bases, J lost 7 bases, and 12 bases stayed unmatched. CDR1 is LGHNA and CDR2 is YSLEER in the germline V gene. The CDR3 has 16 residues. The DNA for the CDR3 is TGCGCCAGCAGCCAGATCATACGGGGGAGGGGTAATGAGCAGTTCTTC. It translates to CASSQIIRGRGNEQFF.

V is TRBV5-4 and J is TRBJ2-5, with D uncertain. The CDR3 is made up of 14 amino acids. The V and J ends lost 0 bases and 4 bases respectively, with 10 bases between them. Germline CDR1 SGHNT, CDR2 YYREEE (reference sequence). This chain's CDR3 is CASSLVVARETQYF. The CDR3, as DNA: TGTGCCAGCAGCTTGGTGGTGGCGAGAGAGACCCAGTACTTC.

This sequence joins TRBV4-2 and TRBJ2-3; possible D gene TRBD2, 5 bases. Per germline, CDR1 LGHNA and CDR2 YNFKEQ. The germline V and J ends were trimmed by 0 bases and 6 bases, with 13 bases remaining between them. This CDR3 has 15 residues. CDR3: CASSQEPQRTDTQYF. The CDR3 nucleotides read TGTGCCAGCAGCCAAGAACCCCAGAGGACTGATACGCAGTATTTT.

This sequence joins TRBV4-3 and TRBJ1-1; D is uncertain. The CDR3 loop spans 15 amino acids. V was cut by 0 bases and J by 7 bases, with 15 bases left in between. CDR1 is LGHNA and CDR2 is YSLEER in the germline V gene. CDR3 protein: CASSQDLGVLGEAFF. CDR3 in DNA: TGCGCCAGCAGCCAAGATCTCGGGGTTCTGGGTGAAGCTTTCTTT.

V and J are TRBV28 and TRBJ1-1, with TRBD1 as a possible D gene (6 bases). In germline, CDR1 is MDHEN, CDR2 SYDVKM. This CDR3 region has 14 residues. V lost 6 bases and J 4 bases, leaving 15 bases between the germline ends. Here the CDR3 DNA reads TGTGCCAGCAGAGTCACAGGGTTGGGCACTGAAGCTTTCTTT. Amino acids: CASRVTGLGTEAFF.